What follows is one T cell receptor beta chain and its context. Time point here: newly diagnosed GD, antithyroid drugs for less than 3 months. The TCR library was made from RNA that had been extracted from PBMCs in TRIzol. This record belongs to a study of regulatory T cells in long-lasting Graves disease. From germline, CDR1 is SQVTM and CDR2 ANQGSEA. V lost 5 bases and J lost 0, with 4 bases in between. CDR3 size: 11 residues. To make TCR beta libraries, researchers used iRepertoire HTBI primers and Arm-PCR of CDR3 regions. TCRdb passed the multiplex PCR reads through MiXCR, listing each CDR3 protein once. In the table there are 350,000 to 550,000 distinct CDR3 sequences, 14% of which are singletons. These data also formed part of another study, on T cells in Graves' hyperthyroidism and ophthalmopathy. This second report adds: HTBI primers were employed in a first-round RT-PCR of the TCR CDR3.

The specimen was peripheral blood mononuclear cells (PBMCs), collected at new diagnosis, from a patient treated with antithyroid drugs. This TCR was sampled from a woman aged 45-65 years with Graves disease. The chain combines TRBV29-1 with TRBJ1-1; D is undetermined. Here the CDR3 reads CSVWVNTEAFF. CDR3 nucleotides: TGCAGCGTTTGGGTGAACACTGAAGCTTTCTTT.